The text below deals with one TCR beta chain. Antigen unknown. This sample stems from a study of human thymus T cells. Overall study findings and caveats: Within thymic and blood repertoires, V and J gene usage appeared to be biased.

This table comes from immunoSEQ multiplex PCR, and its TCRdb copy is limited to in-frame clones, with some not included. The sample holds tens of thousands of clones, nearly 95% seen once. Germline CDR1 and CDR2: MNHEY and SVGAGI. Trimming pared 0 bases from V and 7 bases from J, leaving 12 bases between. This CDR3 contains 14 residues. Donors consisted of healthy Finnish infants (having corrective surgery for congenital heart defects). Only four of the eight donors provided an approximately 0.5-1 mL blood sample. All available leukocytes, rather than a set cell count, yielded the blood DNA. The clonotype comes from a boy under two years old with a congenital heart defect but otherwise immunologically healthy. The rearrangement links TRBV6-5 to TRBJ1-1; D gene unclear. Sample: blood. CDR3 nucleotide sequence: TGTGCCAGCAGTTACTCGATGACAAATATTGAAGCTTTCTTT. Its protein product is CASSYSMTNIEAFF.